The next 19 T cell receptor beta chains were all read from a single sample in a study of early T cells in non-severe SARS-CoV-2 infection. TCRdb fed the 5' RACE reads into MiXCR, producing one record per CDR3 protein. The sample yields roughly 54,000 distinct CDR3 sequences, over 5% seen once. The sample comprised whole blood. These TCRs come from an adult who was a healthcare worker with PCR-confirmed SARS-CoV-2 infection or an uninfected control (not recorded which).

This clonotype came up a few times. This chain links TRBV2 with TRBJ2-3, with D possibly called TRBD1 or TRBD2 (5 bases each). This CDR3 region has 17 residues. Trimming removed 5 bases at V and 0 bases at J, with 18 bases between. Germline CDR1 SNHLY, CDR2 FYNNEI. CDR3 loop: CASSPLTEWTSTDTQYF. The CDR3 DNA follows: TGTGCCAGCAGTCCCTTGACAGAATGGACTAGCACAGATACGCAGTATTTT.

This chain uses TRBV20-1 with TRBJ2-2; 8 bases fit TRBD1. CDR3 length: 15 residues. V dropped 3 bases and J dropped 2; count of bases not matched to a gene: 5. Germline V gene data show CDR1 as DFQATT and CDR2 as SNEGSKA (reference sequence). Here the CDR3 reads CSARTGDFNTGELFF. The CDR3 DNA sequence: TGCAGTGCTAGGACAGGGGACTTTAACACCGGGGAGCTGTTTTTT.

This clonotype has a handful of counts. J is TRBJ1-5 and V is TRBV2; 10 bases agree with TRBD1. CDR3 size: 13 residues. CDR1 is SNHLY and CDR2 is FYNNEI in the germline V gene. Germline trimming cut 10 bases from V and 4 bases from J; bases unmatched to any gene: 4. Here the CDR3 DNA reads TGTGCCACCGGACAGGGGGAGAATCAGCCCCAGCATTTT. The encoded protein is CATGQGENQPQHF.

This clonotype was counted ten times or more. The gene calls are TRBV11-2 and TRBJ2-2; D is undetermined. This CDR3 spans 11 amino acids. Per the germline V gene, CDR1 is SGHAT and CDR2 is FQNNGV. The V and J ends lost 6 bases and 9 bases respectively, with 8 bases between them. Here the CDR3 DNA reads TGTGCCAGCAGGGAGAGTAGGGAGCTGTTTTTT. Its protein product is CASRESRELFF.

This clonotype has at least ten counts. This chain uses TRBV7-9 with TRBJ2-3; D may be TRBD1 (5 bases). V was pared by 0 bases and J by 2 bases, with 12 bases between. The CDR3 consists of 16 residues. CDR1 is SEHNR and CDR2 is FQNEAQ in the germline V gene (reference sequence). As DNA, the CDR3 is TGTGCCAGCAGCTTAGCTCGGACAAACCCCACAGATACGCAGTATTTT. Residues: CASSLARTNPTDTQYF. The full variable domain, rest sourced from reference TRBV7-9 and TRBJ2-3, is DTGVSQNPRHKITKRGQNVTFRCDPISEHNRLYWYRQTLGQGPEFLTYFQNEAQLEKSRLLSDRFSAERPKGSFSTLEIQRTEQGDSAMYLCASSLARTNPTDTQYFGPGTRLTVL.

The chain recombines TRBV20-1 with TRBJ2-3, with D tentatively TRBD2 (5 bases). Trimming took off 0 bases at V and 7 bases at J, with 17 bases between the two ends. The CDR3 spans 15 residues. Germline-derived CDR1 and CDR2 are DFQATT and SNEGSKA (reference sequence). CDR3 nucleotides: TGCAGTGCTAGAGATCCGGCGGCTAGCAGCCATACGCAGTATTTT. Translation gives CSARDPAASSHTQYF.

About this clonotype: It may be a read error: a sequence one base away is much more abundant. The missing conserved phenylalanine or tryptophan at the end of this CDR3 makes a read error likely. V is TRBV6-5 and J is TRBJ2-1; D not resolved. Germline V gene sequence: CDR1 MNHEY, CDR2 SVGAGI. V shed 4 bases and J shed 10 bases, with 14 bases lying between them. The CDR3 loop spans 13 amino acids. The DNA for the CDR3 is TGTGCCAGCAGTTTAGACACCCTAGGGGAGCAGTTCTCC. This translates into CASSLDTLGEQFS.

This clonotype was seen many times. V is TRBV18 and J is TRBJ1-1; possible D gene TRBD1, 5 bases. Germline V gene lookup returns CDR1 KGHSH and CDR2 LQKENI. The CDR3 is 13 residues long. Trimming removed 4 bases at V and 2 bases at J, with 8 bases between. The CDR3 bases are TGTGCCAGCTCACTAGACAGTAACACTGAAGCTTTCTTT. This encodes CASSLDSNTEAFF.

This clonotype was seen ten or more times. The chain carries TRBV7-2 and TRBJ2-1, with 9 bases aligning to TRBD1. V lost 2 bases to trimming and J lost 8 bases; unmatched junction nucleotides: 4. The CDR3 runs 14 residues. From germline, CDR1 is SGHTA and CDR2 FQGNSA. In DNA, the CDR3 is TGTGCCAGCAGCTTAACAGGGGGCCGGGATGAGCAGTTCTTC. Translating gives CASSLTGGRDEQFF. Combining the CDR3 with reference TRBV7-2 and TRBJ2-1 gives the whole variable domain GAGVSQSPSNKVTEKGKDVELRCDPISGHTALYWYRQSLGQGLEFLIYFQGNSAPDKSGLPSDRFSAERTGGSVSTLTIQRTQQEDSAVYLCASSLTGGRDEQFFGPGTRLTVL.

This clonotype occurred a few times. The chain has TRBV12-3 or TRBV12-4 and TRBJ1-1, with D possibly matching TRBD1 (6 bases). V lost 6 bases and J lost 1, with 15 bases in between. The CDR3 has 15 amino acids. CDR3 DNA sequence: TGTGCCAGCAGGTTCGAGGGGGGGGCGAACACTGAAGCTTTCTTT. It specifies CASRFEGGANTEAFF.

This clonotype was detected a few times. This rearrangement joins TRBV9 to TRBJ1-2, with TRBD1 identical over 12 bases. The CDR3 sequence is 18 residues long. Per the germline V gene, CDR1 is SGDLS and CDR2 is YYNGEE. V lost 0 bases, J lost 1 base, and 7 bases stayed unmatched. The CDR3 spells CASSVDGTGGGLNYGYTF. CDR3 sequence (DNA): TGTGCCAGCAGCGTAGATGGGACAGGGGGCGGCCTTAACTATGGCTACACCTTC. The full variable domain, completed using reference TRBV9 and TRBJ1-2, is DSGVTQTPKHLITATGQRVTLRCSPRSGDLSVYWYQQSLDQGLQFLIQYYNGEERAKGNILERFSAQQFPDLHSELNLSSLELGDSALYFCASSVDGTGGGLNYGYTFGSGTRLTVV.

V is TRBV15 and J is TRBJ1-6; D gene uncertain. The CDR3 has 16 amino acids. Germline V CDR1 and CDR2: LNHNV, YYDKDF (reference sequence). V lost 1 base and J lost 7, with 14 bases in between. CDR3 bases: TGTGCCACCAGCAGAGTGGCCGACCCACTGAATTCACCCCTCCACTTT. Protein product: CATSRVADPLNSPLHF.

The chain recombines TRBV20-1 with TRBJ2-5; 8 bases align to TRBD1. CDR3 length: 14 residues. CDR1 and CDR2 from the germline V gene are DFQATT and SNEGSKA (reference sequence). V was clipped by 6 bases and J by 5 bases; unmatched bases: 11. The CDR3 reads CSARTGRSMETQYF. As DNA, the CDR3 is TGCAGTGCCCGGACAGGGAGATCAATGGAGACCCAGTACTTC.

This clonotype was seen at least ten times. V and J are TRBV29-1 and TRBJ1-5, with 7 bases aligning to TRBD1. This CDR3 region has 15 residues. CDR1 SQVTM and CDR2 ANQGSEA come from the germline V gene. Trimming took 6 bases from V and 2 from J; bases not matched to a gene: 10. The chain's CDR3 is CSVGLGTAGNQPQHF. The CDR3 DNA reads TGCAGCGTGGGGTTGGGGACAGCGGGCAATCAGCCCCAGCATTTT.

This clonotype was counted a few times. This chain uses TRBV29-1 with TRBJ2-3; TRBD2 aligns across 12 bases. The CDR3 is 18 amino acids. From germline, CDR1 is SQVTM and CDR2 ANQGSEA. Trimming at V came to 7 bases and at J to 1 base, leaving 15 bases not matched to a gene. CDR3 bases: TGCAGCGCCGAACCTAGCGGGAGGGCCGGATGGGGCACAGATACGCAGTATTTT. Translated, it gives CSAEPSGRAGWGTDTQYF.

At least ten counts were recorded for this clonotype. The V call is TRBV7-2, the J call TRBJ2-3, with TRBD2 identical over 8 bases. This CDR3 comprises 14 residues. The V gene end was trimmed by 6 bases and the J gene end by 4 bases; junction bases not matched to a gene: 6. Germline CDR1 is SGHTA and CDR2 is FQGNSA. CDR3 bases: TGTGCCAGCAGACCGGGACTAGGTGCAGATACGCAGTATTTT. Its protein product is CASRPGLGADTQYF.

The chain links TRBV7-9 to TRBJ2-3, with 8 bases matching TRBD2. The CDR3 sequence is 12 residues long. Per the germline V gene, CDR1 is SEHNR and CDR2 is FQNEAQ (reference sequence). The CDR3 sequence is CATDGGADTQYF. The CDR3 DNA sequence: TGTGCTACGGACGGGGGGGCAGATACGCAGTATTTT.

This clonotype appeared a few times. The chain couples TRBV29-1 to TRBJ2-7, with 13 nucleotides matching TRBD2. Germline V gene sequence: CDR1 SQVTM, CDR2 ANQGSEA. V dropped 4 bases and J dropped 0; count of bases not matched to a gene: 3. The CDR3 consists of 15 residues. The CDR3 DNA is TGCAGCGTTGCGACTAGCGGGAGGCTCTCCTACGAGCAGTACTTC. It yields the protein CSVATSGRLSYEQYF.

Of note for this clonotype: A much larger clone differs from this one at a single base, so this may be a read error. The gene calls are TRBV2 and TRBJ2-5; D gene uncertain. The V end was cut by 2 bases, the J end by 5 bases, with 3 bases between. Germline V gives CDR1 SNHLY, CDR2 FYNNEI. This CDR3 spans 11 amino acids. CDR3 DNA: TGTGCCAGCAGTGAATTCGAGACCCAGTACTTC. Residues: CASSEFETQYF.